These T cell receptor beta chains were read from a single sample in a study of blood T cell repertoires in COVID-19. TCRdb's table, derived via immunoSEQ multiplex PCR, lists solely in-frame clones and lacks some. The table includes about 500,000 clones, 89% detected once. The material sequenced was peripheral blood. Receptors originate from a man between 18 and 35 years old with COVID-19, enrolled during active disease. Each CDR3 is given with its conserved first and last residue. The D gene is left open where the match is weak. The size field is filled for only some rows; it gives once, few, many or a size class.

abundance	v_gene	j_gene	d_gene	CDR3nt	CDR3aa
once	TRBV12-3/TRBV12-4	TRBJ1-5	-	TGTGCCAGCAGGGACAGTAATCAGCCCCAGCATTTT	CASRDSNQPQHF
-	TRBV5-1	TRBJ2-3	TRBD2	TGCGCCAGCAGCTTGGCCGCTAGCGGGGGGTTAGATACGCAGTATTTT	CASSLAASGGLDTQYF
-	TRBV5-1	TRBJ1-5	-	TGCGCCAGCAGCTTGGGCCCTTCGGGCAATCAGCCCCAGCATTTT	CASSLGPSGNQPQHF
-	TRBV11-2	TRBJ1-2	TRBD1	TGTGCCAGCAGCTTTAACAGGGGCGAAATAACTAACTATGGCTACACCTTC	CASSFNRGEITNYGYTF
-	TRBV7-9	TRBJ1-2	-	TGTGCCAGCAGCAAGCCGGGAAGACCGAGCTACACCTTC	CASSKPGRPSYTF
-	TRBV3-1/TRBV3-2	TRBJ2-5	TRBD2	TGTGCCAGCAGTTGGAAGACTAGCGGGAAGCGGAAGACCCAGTACTTC	CASSWKTSGKRKTQYF
-	TRBV19	TRBJ1-1	-	TGTGCCAGTACGTCCAGGAACACTGAAGCTTTCTTT	CASTSRNTEAFF
-	TRBV5-1	TRBJ1-3	TRBD1	TGCGCCAGCAGCCCCGGGACAGGGCCCTCTGGAAACACCATATATTTT	CASSPGTGPSGNTIYF
-	TRBV19	TRBJ2-2	TRBD1	TGTGCCAGTAGTATAGGGACAGGCTACACCGGGGAGCTGTTTTTT	CASSIGTGYTGELFF
-	TRBV2	TRBJ2-2	TRBD2	TGTGCCAGCAGGGAGGGACTAGCGGGAGTCAACACCGGGGAGCTGTTTTTT	CASREGLAGVNTGELFF
-	TRBV2	TRBJ2-2	-	TGTGCCAGCAGTACAGAGAACACCGGGGAGCTGTTTTTT	CASSTENTGELFF
-	TRBV27	TRBJ2-2	TRBD2	TGTGCCAGCAGTCACCTGACTAGCGGGGGTAACACCGGGGAGCTGTTTTTT	CASSHLTSGGNTGELFF
-	TRBV7-9	TRBJ1-5	TRBD1	TGTGCCAGCAGCAAGGACAGGGACCAGCCCCAGCATTTT	CASSKDRDQPQHF
-	TRBV7-2	TRBJ2-7	TRBD2	TGTGCCAGCAGTCCTTCAACTTCTAGCGGACTAATGCAGTACTTC	CASSPSTSSGLMQYF
-	TRBV29-1	TRBJ1-2	TRBD1	TGCAGCGTTGACCGGGACAGGGACTATGGCTACACCTTC	CSVDRDRDYGYTF
-	TRBV5-4	TRBJ1-4	-	TGTGCCAGCAGCTTGAACGTTCAGGCAGCAACTAATGAAAAACTGTTTTTT	CASSLNVQAATNEKLFF
-	TRBV7-2	TRBJ1-2	TRBD1	TGTGCCAGCAGCCCAGGACAGGTGAACTATGGCTACACCTTC	CASSPGQVNYGYTF
-	TRBV7-9	TRBJ2-1	TRBD1	TGTGCCAGCAGCTCCGGGACAGGGAGTTGGAATGAGCAGTTCTTC	CASSSGTGSWNEQFF
-	TRBV7-9	TRBJ2-3	-	TGTGCCAGCAGCGGCGAGGCTCAGGGGTCAGATACGCAGTATTTT	CASSGEAQGSDTQYF
-	TRBV5-1	TRBJ1-2	TRBD1	TGCGCCAGCAGCTTTCAGAGGACAGGGACCCATGGCTACACCTTC	CASSFQRTGTHGYTF
-	TRBV7-9	TRBJ1-4	-	TGTGCCAGCAGCTTAGCGGGAGGAACTAATGAAAAACTGTTTTTT	CASSLAGGTNEKLFF
-	TRBV7-2	TRBJ2-3	-	TGTGCCAGCAGCTTAGTAGAAGGAGGATACACAGATACGCAGTATTTT	CASSLVEGGYTDTQYF
-	TRBV19	TRBJ2-7	-	TGTGCCAGTAGTATAGGGGGAGCCTCCTACGAGCAGTACTTC	CASSIGGASYEQYF
-	TRBV10-3	TRBJ2-7	-	TGTGCCATCGGGGGAGGGGGAGGGGGTTCCTACGAGCAGTACTTC	CAIGGGGGGSYEQYF
-	TRBV28	TRBJ2-1	TRBD1	TGTGCCAGCAGTTACAGGGGAGAGCAGTTCTTC	CASSYRGEQFF
once	TRBV6-6	TRBJ2-7	-	TGTGCCAGCACCTTGGGGGGGGGCCGCTACGAGCAGTACTTC	CASTLGGGRYEQYF
once	TRBV19	TRBJ1-2	TRBD1	TGTGCCAGTAGTATAGATTACAGGGGCTATGGCTACACCTTC	CASSIDYRGYGYTF
-	TRBV19	TRBJ2-6	-	TGTGCCAGCCGACCCGGGACAAGAGGGGCCAACGTCCTGACTTTC	CASRPGTRGANVLTF
once	TRBV12-3/TRBV12-4	TRBJ1-2	-	TGTGCCAGCAGTTTTAGCCATGGCTACACCTTC	CASSFSHGYTF
-	TRBV6-5	TRBJ1-2	TRBD1	TGTGCCAGCACAGGGGGAAGCGGCTACACCTTC	CASTGGSGYTF
-	TRBV2	TRBJ2-3	TRBD2	TGTGCCACCACTAGCGACCTCACAGATACGCAGTATTTT	CATTSDLTDTQYF
-	TRBV6-5	TRBJ2-2	TRBD1	TGTGCCAGCAGTTCCGGCGGGACAGGCTCCGCCGGGGAGCTGTTTTTT	CASSSGGTGSAGELFF
-	TRBV4-2	TRBJ2-3	-	TGTGCCAGCAGCCAAGATAAACTAGCCCTCACAGATACGCAGTATTTT	CASSQDKLALTDTQYF
-	TRBV2	TRBJ2-7	-	TGTGCCAGCAGTGTCAGTTCCTACGAGCAGTACTTC	CASSVSSYEQYF
once	TRBV4-1	TRBJ2-3	TRBD2	TGCGCCAGCAGCGATAGGACTAGCGGCGCAGATACGCAGTATTTT	CASSDRTSGADTQYF
-	TRBV5-4	TRBJ2-3	TRBD2	TGTGCCAGCAGCCGACTAGCGGCGGTTAGCACAGATACGCAGTATTTT	CASSRLAAVSTDTQYF
-	TRBV7-8	TRBJ2-7	TRBD2	TGTGCCAGCAGCTTAGCGGGGCGGACTAGCGGGACCTACGAGCAGTACTTC	CASSLAGRTSGTYEQYF
-	TRBV7-8	TRBJ2-1	TRBD2	TGTGCCAGCAGGCCGACTAGCATGGTAAATGAGCAGTTCTTC	CASRPTSMVNEQFF
-	TRBV6-2/TRBV6-3	TRBJ1-1	-	TGTGCCAGCAGCCATAACAGGGAGGGTGAAGCTTTCTTT	CASSHNREGEAFF
-	TRBV6-5	TRBJ2-1	TRBD2	TGTGCCAGCGCCACTAGCGAATCCTACAATGAGCAGTTCTTC	CASATSESYNEQFF
-	TRBV11-2	TRBJ1-4	-	TGTGCCAGCGGGAGAACTAATGAAAAACTGTTTTTT	CASGRTNEKLFF
-	TRBV30	TRBJ1-5	-	TGTGCCTGGAGTCTACTACAGGGCTCTCAGCCCCAGCATTTT	CAWSLLQGSQPQHF
-	TRBV19	TRBJ2-7	-	TGTGCCAGTAGTATAGGATTCGGTAACAGAGACTACGAGCAGTACTTC	CASSIGFGNRDYEQYF
-	TRBV4-1	TRBJ2-2	TRBD2	TGCGCCAGCAGCCTCGGGACTAGCGGGGGTTGGGCCGGGGAGCTGTTTTTT	CASSLGTSGGWAGELFF
once	TRBV11-3	TRBJ1-1	-	TGTGCCAGCAGCTTGAACAGGGATAACACTGAAGCTTTCTTT	CASSLNRDNTEAFF
-	TRBV9	TRBJ2-1	TRBD2	TGTGCCAGCAGCGTTACGGGACTAGCGGGAGTAAGTGAGCAGTTCTTC	CASSVTGLAGVSEQFF
-	TRBV6-1	TRBJ1-1	-	TGTGCCAGCAGTACCCTAGGGAGGAATACTGAAGCTTTCTTT	CASSTLGRNTEAFF
-	TRBV5-8	TRBJ2-1	TRBD2	TGTGCCAGCAGCATTAGGACTAGCGGGAACAATGAGCAGTTCTTC	CASSIRTSGNNEQFF